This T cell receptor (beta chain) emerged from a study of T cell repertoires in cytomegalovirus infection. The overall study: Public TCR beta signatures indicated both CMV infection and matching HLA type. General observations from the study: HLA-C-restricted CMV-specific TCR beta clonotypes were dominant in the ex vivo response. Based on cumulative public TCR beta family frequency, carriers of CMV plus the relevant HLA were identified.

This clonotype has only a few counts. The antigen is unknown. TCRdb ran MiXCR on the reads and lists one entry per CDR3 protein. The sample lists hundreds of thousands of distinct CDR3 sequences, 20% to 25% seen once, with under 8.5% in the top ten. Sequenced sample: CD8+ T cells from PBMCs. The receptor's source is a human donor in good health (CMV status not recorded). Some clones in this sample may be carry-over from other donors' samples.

CDR3 DNA: TGCGCCAGCAGCCAAGAAAGGGCAACGACATTAGAGCAGTTCTTC. It encodes CASSQERATTLEQFF. The genes are TRBV4-1 and TRBJ2-1; no firm D call. V lost 0 bases, J lost 10 bases, and 16 bases lay in between. Germline V gene lookup returns CDR1 MGHRA and CDR2 YSYEKL. This CDR3 region has 15 residues.